Shown below are 9 T cell receptor beta chains from a single sample sequenced in a study of Graves' ophthalmopathy and Graves' hyperthyroidism. TCR beta CDR3 regions were amplified from RNA transcripts. HTBI primers were employed in first-round RT-PCR, then a second-round multiplex PCR followed. TCRdb itself ran the multiplex PCR reads through MiXCR, one entry per CDR3 protein. Counted here are some 170,000 distinct CDR3 sequences, 39% occurring once; the ten biggest clones make up around 9.3%. Sequenced sample: peripheral blood. The receptors here all came from a man aged 30 to 45 with Graves' ophthalmopathy.

The rearrangement joins TRBV12-3 or TRBV12-4 to TRBJ2-7, with 7 bases matching TRBD2. This CDR3 is 15 amino acids long. V shed 6 bases and J 0 bases; nucleotides not matched to a gene: 8. CDR3 DNA sequence: TGTGCCAGCAGCTTAAAGACTAGCTTCTCCTACGAGCAGTACTTC. Translating it yields CASSLKTSFSYEQYF.

V and J are TRBV7-2 and TRBJ2-7; D gene unclear. V shed 1 base and J shed 3 bases, with 22 bases lying between them. Germline V CDR1 and CDR2: SGHTA, FQGNSA. The CDR3 runs to 18 residues. The CDR3 sequence is CASSLGLTSRKQIYEQYF. CDR3 nucleotides: TGTGCCAGCAGCTTAGGGCTGACCTCAAGAAAACAAATCTACGAGCAGTACTTC.

This clonotype showed up many times. The genes are TRBV19 and TRBJ2-5; 7 nucleotides line up with TRBD2. The CDR3 extends over 13 amino acids. Germline V gene sequence: CDR1 LNHDA, CDR2 SQIVND (reference sequence). V lost 8 bases, J lost 2 bases, and 5 bases stayed unmatched. CDR3 DNA: TGTGCCAGTGGGGGGGTCGGGCAAGAGACCCAGTACTTC. It codes for CASGGVGQETQYF.

This clonotype was detected ten times or more. The chain couples TRBV12-3 or TRBV12-4 to TRBJ2-5; D ambiguous. V shed 6 bases and J shed 5 bases, with 10 bases lying between them. The CDR3 contains 12 residues. The DNA of the CDR3 is TGTGCCAGCAGCCCCAGTCTTGAGACCCAGTACTTC. This translates into CASSPSLETQYF.

This chain uses TRBV6-2 or TRBV6-3 with TRBJ1-1, with D possibly being TRBD1 (5 bases). V was clipped by 6 bases and J by 4 bases, with 15 bases between them. CDR3 length: 14 amino acids. The germline V gene has CDR1 MNHEY and CDR2 SVGEGT. CDR3 protein: CASRTYGRGTEAFF. CDR3 nucleotide sequence: TGTGCCAGCAGGACGTACGGTAGGGGCACTGAAGCTTTCTTT.

The chain carries TRBV6-1 and TRBJ2-5, with 9 bases lining up with TRBD1. CDR3 length: 14 amino acids. Trimming cost V 5 bases and J 4 bases; bases outside gene matches: 5. Germline loops: CDR1 MNHNS, CDR2 SASEGT. The CDR3 sequence: CASSKNRGRETQYF. CDR3 DNA sequence: TGTGCCAGCAGTAAGAACAGGGGGCGAGAGACCCAGTACTTC.

Ten or more counts support this clonotype. The chain recombines TRBV6-1 with TRBJ2-7; a possible D gene is TRBD1 (6 bases). V was cut by 4 bases and J by 1 base, with 8 bases left in between. Germline CDR1 is MNHNS and CDR2 is SASEGT. This CDR3 has 13 residues. CDR3 amino acids: CASSVGQSYEQYF. The CDR3 DNA reads as TGTGCCAGCAGTGTTGGACAGTCCTACGAGCAGTACTTC.

The sample holds a few counts of this clonotype. V is TRBV6-2 or TRBV6-3 and J is TRBJ1-1; no clear D. Trimming removed 2 bases at V and 10 bases at J, with 8 bases between. This CDR3 contains 11 residues. Germline V gene data show CDR1 as MNHEY and CDR2 as SVGEGT. The CDR3 DNA is TGTGCCAGCAGTTACGGGGTTGGAGCTTTCTTT. Its translation is CASSYGVGAFF.

This clonotype occurred many times. The chain links TRBV27 to TRBJ1-5; 8 nucleotides agree with TRBD1. Unmatched junction bases numbered 8, after V lost 5 bases and J lost 5 bases. Germline CDR1 and CDR2: MNHEY and SMNVEV (reference sequence). The CDR3 covers 15 residues. In DNA form, the CDR3 reads TGTGCCAGCAGTCCCGGGACAGGCTTATATCAGCCCCAGCATTTT. It translates to CASSPGTGLYQPQHF.